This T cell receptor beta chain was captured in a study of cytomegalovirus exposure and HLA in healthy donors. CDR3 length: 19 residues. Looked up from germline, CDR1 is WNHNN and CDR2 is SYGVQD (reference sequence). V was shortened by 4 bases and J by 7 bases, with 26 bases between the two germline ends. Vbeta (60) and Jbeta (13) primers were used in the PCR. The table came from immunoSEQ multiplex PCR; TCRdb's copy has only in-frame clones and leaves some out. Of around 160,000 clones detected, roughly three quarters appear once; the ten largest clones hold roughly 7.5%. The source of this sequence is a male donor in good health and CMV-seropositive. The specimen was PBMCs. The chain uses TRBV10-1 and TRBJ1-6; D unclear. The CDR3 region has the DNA TGCGCCAGCAGTGCTTCATTGAGGGAACTTCTTCCAGGAAATTCACCCCTCCACTTT. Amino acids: CASSASLRELLPGNSPLHF.